The 13 T cell receptor beta chains given below trace back to one sample, sequenced in a study of blood T cell repertoires in COVID-19. Repertoires were generated with immunoSEQ multiplex PCR, while TCRdb's copy carries only in-frame clones and drops some. Among about 95,000 clones listed, 70% to 85% were seen once. Source material: peripheral blood. These receptors originate from a human donor in a cohort sampled during active COVID-19.

The chain links TRBV7-9 to TRBJ2-5; TRBD2 aligns across 7 bases. CDR3 length: 16 amino acids. V gave up 5 bases and J gave up 0 bases; unmatched junction bases: 9. CDR1 and CDR2 (germline): SEHNR, FQNEAQ (reference sequence). CDR3 sequence (DNA): TGTGCCAGCAGCCCCCGCGGGGGAGGTAACCAAGAGACCCAGTACTTC. The encoded protein is CASSPRGGGNQETQYF. The full variable domain, completed using reference TRBV7-9 and TRBJ2-5, is DTGVSQNPRHKITKRGQNVTFRCDPISEHNRLYWYRQTLGQGPEFLTYFQNEAQLEKSRLLSDRFSAERPKGSFSTLEIQRTEQGDSAMYLCASSPRGGGNQETQYFGPGTRLLVL.

The chain recombines TRBV7-9 with TRBJ1-1; D remains ambiguous. Germline V gene lookup returns CDR1 SEHNR and CDR2 FQNEAQ (reference sequence). Trimming took 1 base from V and 6 from J, leaving 12 bases between them. The CDR3 extends over 14 amino acids. CDR3 protein: CASSLVNVAAEAFF. CDR3 sequence (DNA): TGTGCCAGCAGCTTAGTTAATGTAGCGGCTGAAGCTTTCTTT.

The V and J genes are TRBV28 and TRBJ2-3, with 12 bases aligning to TRBD1. Germline CDR1 is MDHEN and CDR2 is SYDVKM. This CDR3 spans 16 amino acids. Germline trimming cut 6 bases from V and 4 bases from J; bases unmatched to any gene: 8. In DNA, the CDR3 is TGTGCCAGCAGACGTAGCGGGACAGGGGGCCCAGATACGCAGTATTTT. Translated, it gives CASRRSGTGGPDTQYF. The variable domain in full, with the rest retrieved from reference TRBV28 and TRBJ2-3, is DVKVTQSSRYLVKRTGEKVFLECVQDMDHENMFWYRQDPGLGLRLIYFSYDVKMKEKGDIPEGYSVSREKKERFSLILESASTNQTSMYLCASRRSGTGGPDTQYFGPGTRLTVL.

V usage is TRBV28 and J usage is TRBJ1-1, with 9 bases aligning to TRBD1. The CDR3 has 13 amino acids. V was clipped by 10 bases and J by 4 bases; unmatched bases: 7. From germline, CDR1 is MDHEN and CDR2 SYDVKM. The CDR3 DNA follows: TGTGCCACCACAGGGGGCCCGGGCACTGAAGCTTTCTTT. This encodes CATTGGPGTEAFF.

In its sample, this clone was seen once. The V gene is TRBV28, the J gene TRBJ1-2; D gene ambiguous. The germline V and J ends were trimmed by 1 base and 1 base, with 7 bases remaining between them. CDR3 length: 14 residues. Germline CDR1 MDHEN, CDR2 SYDVKM. The CDR3 sequence is CASSLSPGNYGYTF. Here the CDR3 DNA reads TGTGCCAGCAGTTTATCACCCGGTAACTATGGCTACACCTTC.

This chain uses TRBV5-4 with TRBJ2-2; 9 nucleotides agree with TRBD1. Trimming at V came to 1 base and at J to 2 bases, leaving 3 bases not matched to a gene. From germline, CDR1 is SGHNT and CDR2 YYREEE (reference sequence). This CDR3 contains 16 residues. CDR3 protein: CASSLTGGINTGELFF. The CDR3 DNA follows: TGTGCCAGCAGCTTGACAGGGGGCATAAACACCGGGGAGCTGTTTTTT.

This clone was counted a few times. The gene calls are TRBV19 and TRBJ1-5; the match to TRBD1 covers 9 bases. V lost 5 bases and J lost 1; bases outside the gene matches: 6. CDR3 length equals 16 residues. Germline CDR1 LNHDA, CDR2 SQIVND (reference sequence). CDR3 nucleotide sequence: TGTGCCAGTAGTGCTTCCGGGACAGGGAGCAATCAGCCCCAGCATTTT. It translates to CASSASGTGSNQPQHF.

The chain uses TRBV5-1 and TRBJ2-2; 10 bases align to TRBD2. The germline CDR1 and CDR2 sequences are SGHRS and YFSETQ. The junction had 8 bases not matched to a gene; V was cut back by 0 bases and J by 6 bases. CDR3 size: 17 residues. CDR3 bases: TGCGCCAGCAGCTTGGCGTCCCTAGCGGGAGCGTCCGGGGAGCTGTTTTTT. It yields the protein CASSLASLAGASGELFF. The full variable domain, its missing parts supplied by reference TRBV5-1 and TRBJ2-2, is KAGVTQTPRYLIKTRGQQVTLSCSPISGHRSVSWYQQTPGQGLQFLFEYFSETQRNKGNFPGRFSGRQFSNSRSEMNVSTLELGDSALYLCASSLASLAGASGELFFGEGSRLTVL.

This chain joins TRBV27 and TRBJ1-2, with 11 bases matching TRBD1. CDR3 length equals 16 residues. V was clipped by 5 bases and J by 2 bases; unmatched bases: 7. Germline CDR1 is MNHEY and CDR2 is SMNVEV (reference sequence). CDR3 nucleotides: TGTGCCAGCAGTCTCCTCCGGACAGGGGGCAACTATGGCTACACCTTC. Residues: CASSLLRTGGNYGYTF.

V is TRBV7-2 and J is TRBJ1-4; D is possibly TRBD1 (6 bases). The CDR3 covers 15 residues. Germline V lookup: CDR1 SGHTA, CDR2 FQGNSA. The germline V and J ends were trimmed by 1 base and 8 bases, with 14 bases remaining between them. This chain's CDR3 is CASSLEGGRWEKLFF. In nucleotides, the CDR3 is TGTGCCAGCAGCTTAGAGGGGGGGAGGTGGGAAAAACTGTTTTTT.

The genes are TRBV29-1 and TRBJ1-2; a weak D match, TRBD1 (5 bases). This CDR3 comprises 14 residues. Trimming shortened V by 3 bases and J by 4 bases, and 15 bases separated the two germline ends. The V gene's germline CDR1 is SQVTM and CDR2 ANQGSEA. The CDR3 sequence: CSVDLPGYLYGYTF. The CDR3, as DNA: TGCAGCGTTGATCTCCCAGGGTATCTCTATGGCTACACCTTC.

The chain carries TRBV27 and TRBJ2-5, with D maybe TRBD2 (6 bases). The CDR3 has 13 residues. Germline V gene lookup returns CDR1 MNHEY and CDR2 SMNVEV (reference sequence). Trimming cost V 6 bases and J 5 bases, with 13 bases left between them. In DNA, the CDR3 is TGTGCCAGCAGGGGACTCATGGGGGAGACCCAGTACTTC. Residues: CASRGLMGETQYF.

The CDR3 sequence is CASSPTSGGAPYEQYF. CDR3 DNA: TGTGCCAGCTCACCGACTAGCGGGGGGGCCCCCTACGAGCAGTACTTC. The chain carries TRBV18 and TRBJ2-7; 14 bases align to TRBD2. Germline CDR1 and CDR2: KGHSH and LQKENI. Unmatched junction bases numbered 3, after V lost 3 bases and J lost 2 bases. CDR3 length equals 16 residues.